This T cell receptor (beta chain) is drawn from a study of T cells in localized non-small cell lung cancer. V shed 1 base and J shed 0 bases, with 13 bases lying between them. The germline CDR1 and CDR2 sequences are MGHDK and SYGVNS. This CDR3 contains 18 residues. Only in-frame clones appear in the TCRdb table, and some are missing; sequencing was by immunoSEQ multiplex PCR. The repertoire holds more than 45,000 clones, with 85% to 90% as singletons. The chain couples TRBV25-1 to TRBJ2-6, with D possibly being TRBD2 (6 bases). Material: PBMCs, obtained before any cancer treatment. This clonotype was obtained from a man aged 35-69 years with stage II lung adenocarcinoma. The CDR3: CASSESGGKLSGANVLTF. The DNA for the CDR3 is TGTGCCAGCAGTGAATCCGGGGGAAAGCTCTCTGGGGCCAACGTCCTGACTTTC.